This T cell receptor (beta chain) was found in a study of blood T cell repertoires in COVID-19. Study in general: Samples representing acute and convalescent COVID-19 were sourced from the United States, Italy and Spain. Sources were T cells, B-cell-depleted T cells, or PBMCs; the material itself was cDNA or gDNA.

V lost 2 bases and J 6 bases, leaving 11 bases between the germline ends. The CDR3 extends over 14 amino acids. Germline V gene lookup returns CDR1 GTSNPN and CDR2 SVGIG (reference sequence). Repertoires were generated with immunoSEQ multiplex PCR, while TCRdb's copy carries only in-frame clones and drops some. Seen here are some 180,000 clones, around 84% observed once, and the top ten hold roughly an eighth. The chain couples TRBV30 to TRBJ1-6; a possible D gene is TRBD1 (6 bases). The sequenced sample consisted of peripheral blood. The receptor was isolated from a human donor in a cohort sampled during active COVID-19. This CDR3 reads CAWSSGHRNSPLHF. The DNA of the CDR3 is TGTGCCTGGAGTTCGGGACACCGTAATTCACCCCTCCACTTT.